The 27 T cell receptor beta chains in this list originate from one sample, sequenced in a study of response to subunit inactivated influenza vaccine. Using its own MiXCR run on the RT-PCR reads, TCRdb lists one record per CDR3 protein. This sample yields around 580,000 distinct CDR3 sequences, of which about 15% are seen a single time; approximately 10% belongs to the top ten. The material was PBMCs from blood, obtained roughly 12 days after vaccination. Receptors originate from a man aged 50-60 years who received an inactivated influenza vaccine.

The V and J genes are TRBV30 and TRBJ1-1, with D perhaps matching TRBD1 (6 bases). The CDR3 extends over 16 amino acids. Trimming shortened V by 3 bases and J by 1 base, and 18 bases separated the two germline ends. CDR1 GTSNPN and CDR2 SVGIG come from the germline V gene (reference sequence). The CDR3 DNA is TGTGCCTGGAGGGGGACTCTTTGGGGGCCGAACACTGAAGCTTTCTTT. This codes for CAWRGTLWGPNTEAFF.

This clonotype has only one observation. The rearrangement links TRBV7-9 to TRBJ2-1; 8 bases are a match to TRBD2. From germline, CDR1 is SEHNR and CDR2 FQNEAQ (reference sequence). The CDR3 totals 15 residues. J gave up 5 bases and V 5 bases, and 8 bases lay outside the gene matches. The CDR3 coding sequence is TGTGCCAGCAGCCCAGGACTAGCTAATAACAATGAGCAGTTCTTC. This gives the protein CASSPGLANNNEQFF.

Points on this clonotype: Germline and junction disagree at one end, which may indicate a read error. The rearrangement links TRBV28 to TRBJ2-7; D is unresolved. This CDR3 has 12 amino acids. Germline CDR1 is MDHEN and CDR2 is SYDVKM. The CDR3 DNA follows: TGTGCCAGCAGCAGGTTGGGCTACAAGCAGTACTTC. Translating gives CASSRLGYKQYF. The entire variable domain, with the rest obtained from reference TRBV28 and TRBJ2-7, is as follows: DVKVTQSSRYLVKRTGEKVFLECVQDMDHENMFWYRQDPGLGLRLIYFSYDVKMKEKGDIPEGYSVSREKKERFSLILESASTNQTSMYLCASSRLGYKQYFGPGTRLTVT.

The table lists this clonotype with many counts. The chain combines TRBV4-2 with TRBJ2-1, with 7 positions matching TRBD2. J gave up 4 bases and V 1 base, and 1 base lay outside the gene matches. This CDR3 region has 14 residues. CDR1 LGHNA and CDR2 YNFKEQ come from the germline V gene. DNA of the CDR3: TGTGCCAGCAGCCAAGTTAGCGGGTACAATGAGCAGTTCTTC. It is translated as CASSQVSGYNEQFF.

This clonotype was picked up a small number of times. In nucleotides, the CDR3 is TGTGCCAGCAGTACGCGACAGGGGGTGGCCGGGGAGCTGTTTTTT. Residues: CASSTRQGVAGELFF. This chain uses TRBV6-5 with TRBJ2-2, with 9 bases matching TRBD1. The V and J ends lost 5 bases and 6 bases, in that order; junction bases with no gene match: 7. In germline, CDR1 is MNHEY, CDR2 SVGAGI. CDR3 length equals 15 residues.

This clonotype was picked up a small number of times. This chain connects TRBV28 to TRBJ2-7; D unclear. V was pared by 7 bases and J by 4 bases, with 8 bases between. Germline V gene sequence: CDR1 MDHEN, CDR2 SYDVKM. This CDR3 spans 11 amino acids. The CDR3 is CASNNWYEQYF. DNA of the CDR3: TGTGCCAGCAACAACTGGTACGAGCAGTACTTC. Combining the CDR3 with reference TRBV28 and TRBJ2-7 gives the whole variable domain DVKVTQSSRYLVKRTGEKVFLECVQDMDHENMFWYRQDPGLGLRLIYFSYDVKMKEKGDIPEGYSVSREKKERFSLILESASTNQTSMYLCASNNWYEQYFGPGTRLTVT.

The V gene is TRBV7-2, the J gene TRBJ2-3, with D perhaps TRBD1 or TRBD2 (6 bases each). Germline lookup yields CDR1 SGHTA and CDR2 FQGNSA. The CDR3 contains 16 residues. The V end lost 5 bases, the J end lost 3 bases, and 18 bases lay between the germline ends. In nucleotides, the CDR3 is TGTGCCAGCAGCCGAGGAGGGGGAGTTGGGACAGATACGCAGTATTTT. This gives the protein CASSRGGGVGTDTQYF.

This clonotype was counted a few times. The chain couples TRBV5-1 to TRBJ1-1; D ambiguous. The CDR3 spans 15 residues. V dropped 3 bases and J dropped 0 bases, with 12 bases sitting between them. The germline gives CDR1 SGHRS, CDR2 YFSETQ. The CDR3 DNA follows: TGCGCCAGCAGCTCGGAGACCACAATGAACACTGAAGCTTTCTTT. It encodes CASSSETTMNTEAFF.

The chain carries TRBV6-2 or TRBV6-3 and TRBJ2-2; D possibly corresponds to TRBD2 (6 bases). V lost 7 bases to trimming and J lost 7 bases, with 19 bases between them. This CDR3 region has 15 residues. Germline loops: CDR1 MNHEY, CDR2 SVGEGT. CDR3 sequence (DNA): TGTGCCAGCACCCAGGGACTTTCTCCGCGCGGGGAGCTGTTTTTT. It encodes CASTQGLSPRGELFF.

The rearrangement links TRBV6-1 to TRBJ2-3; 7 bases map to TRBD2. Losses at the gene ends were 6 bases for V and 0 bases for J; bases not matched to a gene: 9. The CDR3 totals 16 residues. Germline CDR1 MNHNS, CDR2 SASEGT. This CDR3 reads CASSPSWGGSTDTQYF. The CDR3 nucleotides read TGTGCCAGCAGCCCCTCCTGGGGGGGGAGCACAGATACGCAGTATTTT.

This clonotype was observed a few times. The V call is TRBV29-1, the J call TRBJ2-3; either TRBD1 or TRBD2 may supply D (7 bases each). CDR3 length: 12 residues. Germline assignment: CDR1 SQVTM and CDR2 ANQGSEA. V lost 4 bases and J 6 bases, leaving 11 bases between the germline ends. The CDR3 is CSVGRGGDTQYF. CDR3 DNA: TGCAGCGTTGGCAGGGGGGGTGATACGCAGTATTTT.

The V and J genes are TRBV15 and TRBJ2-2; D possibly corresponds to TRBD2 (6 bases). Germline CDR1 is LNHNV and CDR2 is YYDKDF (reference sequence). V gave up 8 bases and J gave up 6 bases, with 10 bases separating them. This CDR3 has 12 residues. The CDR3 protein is CATYTGAGELFF. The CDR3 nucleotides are TGTGCCACCTATACGGGGGCCGGGGAGCTGTTTTTT.

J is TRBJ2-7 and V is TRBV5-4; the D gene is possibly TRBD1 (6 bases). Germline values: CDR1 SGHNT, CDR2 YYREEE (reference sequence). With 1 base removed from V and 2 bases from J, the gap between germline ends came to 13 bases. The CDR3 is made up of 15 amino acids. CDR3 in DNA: TGTGCCAGCAGCTTGATCGGGACAATTACCTACGAGCAGTACTTC. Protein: CASSLIGTITYEQYF.

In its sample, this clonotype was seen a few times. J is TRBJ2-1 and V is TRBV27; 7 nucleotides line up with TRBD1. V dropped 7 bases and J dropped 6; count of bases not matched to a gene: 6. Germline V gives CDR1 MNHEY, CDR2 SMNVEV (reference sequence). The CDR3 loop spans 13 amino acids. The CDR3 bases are TGTGCCAGCACCCAGGGGGACGGCAATGAGCAGTTCTTC. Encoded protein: CASTQGDGNEQFF.

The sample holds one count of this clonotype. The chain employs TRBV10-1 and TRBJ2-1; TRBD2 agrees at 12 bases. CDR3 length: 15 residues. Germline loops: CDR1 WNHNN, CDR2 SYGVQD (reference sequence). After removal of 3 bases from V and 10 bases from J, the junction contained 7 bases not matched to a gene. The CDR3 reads CASSDPSGGAGEQFF. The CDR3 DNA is TGCGCCAGCAGTGACCCTAGCGGGGGGGCTGGAGAGCAGTTCTTC.

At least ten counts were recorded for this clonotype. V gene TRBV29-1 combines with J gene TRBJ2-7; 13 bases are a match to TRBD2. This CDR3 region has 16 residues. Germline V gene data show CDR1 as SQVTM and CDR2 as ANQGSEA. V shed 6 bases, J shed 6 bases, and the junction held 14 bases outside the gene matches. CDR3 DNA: TGCAGCGTACTCCCCGCCTGGACTAGCGGGAGAGGCGAGCAGTACTTC. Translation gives CSVLPAWTSGRGEQYF.

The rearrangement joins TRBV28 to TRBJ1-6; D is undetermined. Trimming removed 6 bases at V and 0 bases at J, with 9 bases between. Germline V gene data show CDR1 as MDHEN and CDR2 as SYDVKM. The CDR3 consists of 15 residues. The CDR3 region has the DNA TGTGCCAGCAGCTTTCCAGACTCCTATAATTCACCCCTCCACTTT. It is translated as CASSFPDSYNSPLHF. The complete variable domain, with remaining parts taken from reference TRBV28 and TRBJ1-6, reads DVKVTQSSRYLVKRTGEKVFLECVQDMDHENMFWYRQDPGLGLRLIYFSYDVKMKEKGDIPEGYSVSREKKERFSLILESASTNQTSMYLCASSFPDSYNSPLHFGNGTRLTVT.

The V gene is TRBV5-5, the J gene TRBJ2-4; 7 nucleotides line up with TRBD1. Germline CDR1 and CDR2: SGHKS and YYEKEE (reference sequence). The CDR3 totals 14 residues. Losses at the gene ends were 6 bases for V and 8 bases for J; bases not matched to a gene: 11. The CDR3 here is CASNLRGGRDIQYF. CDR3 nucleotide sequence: TGTGCCAGCAACCTGCGAGGGGGCAGGGACATTCAGTACTTC.

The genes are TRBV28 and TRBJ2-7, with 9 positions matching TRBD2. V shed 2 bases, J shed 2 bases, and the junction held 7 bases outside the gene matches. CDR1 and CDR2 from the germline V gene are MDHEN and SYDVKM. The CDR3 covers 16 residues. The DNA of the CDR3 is TGTGCCAGCAGTTTAGGGGTCGCTAGCGGGGCCTACGAGCAGTACTTC. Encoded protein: CASSLGVASGAYEQYF.

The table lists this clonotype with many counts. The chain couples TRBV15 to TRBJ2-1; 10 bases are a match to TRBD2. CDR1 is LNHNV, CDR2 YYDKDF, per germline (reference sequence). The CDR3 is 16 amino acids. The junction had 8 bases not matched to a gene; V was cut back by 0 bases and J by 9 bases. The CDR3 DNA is TGTGCCACCAGCAGAGAAGCGGGGGGGCGGATCAGTGAGCAGTTCTTC. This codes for CATSREAGGRISEQFF.

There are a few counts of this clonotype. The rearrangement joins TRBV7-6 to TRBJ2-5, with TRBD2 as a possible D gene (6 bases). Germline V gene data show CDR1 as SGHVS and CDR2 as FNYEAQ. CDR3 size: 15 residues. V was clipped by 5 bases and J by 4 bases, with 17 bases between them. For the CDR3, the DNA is TGTGCCAGCAGCCAAACACTAGCTGGTGCAGAGACCCAGTACTTC. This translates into CASSQTLAGAETQYF.

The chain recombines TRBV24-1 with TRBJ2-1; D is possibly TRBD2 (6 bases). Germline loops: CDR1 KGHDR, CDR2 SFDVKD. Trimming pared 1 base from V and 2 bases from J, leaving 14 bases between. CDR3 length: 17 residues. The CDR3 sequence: CATSDLSPGDPYNEQFF. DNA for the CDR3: TGTGCCACCAGTGATTTAAGTCCGGGAGATCCCTACAATGAGCAGTTCTTC.

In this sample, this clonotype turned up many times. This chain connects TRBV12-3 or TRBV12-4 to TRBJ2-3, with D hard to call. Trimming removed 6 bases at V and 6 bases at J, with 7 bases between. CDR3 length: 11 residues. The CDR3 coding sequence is TGTGCCAGCAGCGCCGGGGATACGCAGTATTTT. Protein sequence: CASSAGDTQYF.

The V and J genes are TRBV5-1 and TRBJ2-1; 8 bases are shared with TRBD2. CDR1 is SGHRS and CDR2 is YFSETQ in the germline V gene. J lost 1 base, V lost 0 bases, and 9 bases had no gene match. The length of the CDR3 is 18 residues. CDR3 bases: TGCGCCAGCAGCTTGGGACGGGGGGGCACTATATCCTACAATGAGCAGTTCTTC. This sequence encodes CASSLGRGGTISYNEQFF.

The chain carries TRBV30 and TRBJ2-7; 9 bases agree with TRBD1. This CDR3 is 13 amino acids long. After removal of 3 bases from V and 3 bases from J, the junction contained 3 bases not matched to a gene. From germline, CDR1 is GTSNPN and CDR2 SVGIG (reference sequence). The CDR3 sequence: CAWRGTGSYEQYF. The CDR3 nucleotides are TGTGCCTGGAGGGGGACAGGGAGCTACGAGCAGTACTTC.

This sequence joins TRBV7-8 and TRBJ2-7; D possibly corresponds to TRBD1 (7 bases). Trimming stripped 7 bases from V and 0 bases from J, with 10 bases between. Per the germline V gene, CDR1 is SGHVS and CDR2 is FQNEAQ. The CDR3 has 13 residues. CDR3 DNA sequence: TGTGCCAGCAACCAGGGGGGCTCCTACGAGCAGTACTTC. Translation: CASNQGGSYEQYF.

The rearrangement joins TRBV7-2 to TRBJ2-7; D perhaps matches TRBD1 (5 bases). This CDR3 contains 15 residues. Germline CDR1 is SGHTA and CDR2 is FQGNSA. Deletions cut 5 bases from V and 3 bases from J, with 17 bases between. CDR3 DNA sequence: TGTGCCAGCAGCCCAGGCAGGGTGGAAAACTACGAGCAGTACTTC. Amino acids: CASSPGRVENYEQYF.